Below, 22 T cell receptor beta chains from the same sample are listed, as sequenced in a study of PD-L1 blockade in urothelial cancer. Produced via immunoSEQ multiplex PCR; TCRdb's table is partial and in-frame only. The sample lists approximately 100,000 clones; about 89% were seen once. The source was PBMCs, collected around atezolizumab (anti-PD-L1) treatment. The source is a woman older than 75 with urothelial cancer.

This clone has only one observation. V is TRBV10-1 and J is TRBJ2-7, with a weak D call TRBD2 (5 bases). In germline, CDR1 is WNHNN, CDR2 SYGVQD (reference sequence). This CDR3 region has 14 residues. The V gene lost 0 bases and the J gene lost 1 base, with 7 bases spanning the gap. The CDR3 coding sequence is TGCGCCAGCAGTGAGTCACGGGGATCCTACGAGCAGTACTTC. Translating gives CASSESRGSYEQYF.

The V and J genes are TRBV2 and TRBJ2-3; no clear D. The CDR3 length is 15 residues. Germline V lookup: CDR1 SNHLY, CDR2 FYNNEI. Trimming stripped 4 bases from V and 0 bases from J, with 11 bases between. The CDR3 reads CASSVGGTSTDTQYF. CDR3 DNA sequence: TGTGCCAGCAGTGTTGGCGGAACTAGCACAGATACGCAGTATTTT.

This sequence joins TRBV9 and TRBJ2-2, with 7 bases that match TRBD2. The V and J ends lost 0 bases and 2 bases, in that order; junction bases with no gene match: 4. The CDR3 length is 16 residues. Germline CDR1 and CDR2: SGDLS and YYNGEE. CDR3 region: CASSVVASGNTGELFF. The CDR3 nucleotides are TGTGCCAGCAGCGTAGTGGCTAGCGGTAACACCGGGGAGCTGTTTTTT.

The genes are TRBV11-2 and TRBJ2-5; D is uncertain. The CDR3 consists of 13 residues. Germline values: CDR1 SGHAT, CDR2 FQNNGV. V dropped 3 bases and J dropped 7 bases, with 12 bases sitting between them. CDR3: CASSLRASGTQYF. CDR3 coding DNA: TGTGCCAGCAGCTTGAGAGCATCGGGGACCCAGTACTTC.

This clone was seen only once. The J gene is TRBJ2-7, the V gene TRBV9; maybe TRBD2 (7 bases). The CDR3 runs to 18 residues. CDR1 and CDR2 from the germline V gene are SGDLS and YYNGEE. V dropped 4 bases and J dropped 3 bases, with 26 bases sitting between them. The CDR3 nucleotides read TGTGCCAGCAGCCGGGGGCCTTCCCTAGCGGCTATAATCTACGAGCAGTACTTC. Residues: CASSRGPSLAAIIYEQYF.

The chain couples TRBV6-5 to TRBJ1-1, with D unclear. The CDR3 totals 13 residues. V was trimmed by 2 bases and J by 2 bases, leaving 6 bases between them. CDR1 and CDR2 (germline): MNHEY, SVGAGI. The CDR3 sequence is CASSYLPNTEAFF. The CDR3 nucleotides read TGTGCCAGCAGTTACCTCCCTAACACTGAAGCTTTCTTT.

The V call is TRBV10-1, the J call TRBJ2-7; 9 nucleotides match TRBD1. CDR3 size: 16 residues. Germline V gene lookup returns CDR1 WNHNN and CDR2 SYGVQD (reference sequence). V trimming: 5 bases; J trimming: 2 bases; junction bases outside the gene matches: 10. The CDR3 DNA follows: TGCGCCAGCAGTCAAAGTCCGGGACAGGGAACCTACGAGCAGTACTTC. Its protein is CASSQSPGQGTYEQYF.

DNA of the CDR3: TGTGCCTGGACTAAGGGGACACACGATAGCAATCAGCCCCAGCATTTT. Amino acid sequence: CAWTKGTHDSNQPQHF. The genes are TRBV30 and TRBJ1-5, with a possible D match to TRBD1 (6 bases). Germline-derived CDR1 and CDR2 are GTSNPN and SVGIG (reference sequence). The CDR3 spans 16 residues. V was pared by 4 bases and J by 0 bases, with 16 bases between.

The V gene is TRBV27, the J gene TRBJ2-1; D possibly corresponds to TRBD2 (6 bases). CDR1 MNHEY and CDR2 SMNVEV come from the germline V gene (reference sequence). The CDR3 loop spans 14 amino acids. The germline V and J ends were trimmed by 3 bases and 3 bases, with 9 bases remaining between them. The CDR3 region is CASSFAGGYNEQFF. The CDR3 DNA reads as TGTGCCAGCAGTTTCGCCGGGGGCTACAATGAGCAGTTCTTC.

The chain recombines TRBV6-1 with TRBJ2-3; 11 bases agree with TRBD2. This CDR3 comprises 15 residues. V shed 6 bases and J 4 bases; nucleotides not matched to a gene: 6. Germline CDR1 and CDR2: MNHNS and SASEGT. Written as DNA, the CDR3 is TGTGCCAGCAGGGTACTAGCGGGAGTCGCAGATACGCAGTATTTT. Translation: CASRVLAGVADTQYF.

The genes are TRBV13 and TRBJ2-3; TRBD1 aligns across 12 bases. Per the germline V gene, CDR1 is PRHDT and CDR2 is FYEKMQ (reference sequence). This CDR3 spans 16 amino acids. V shed 8 bases and J 2 bases; nucleotides not matched to a gene: 8. CDR3 DNA sequence: TGTGCCAGCGCCGGGACAGGGGGCATCGACACAGATACGCAGTATTTT. Protein sequence: CASAGTGGIDTDTQYF.

The gene calls are TRBV6-1 and TRBJ1-1; TRBD1 matches at 8 bases. The CDR3 spans 14 residues. Germline trimming cut 3 bases from V and 5 bases from J; bases unmatched to any gene: 5. Germline V gives CDR1 MNHNS, CDR2 SASEGT. CDR3 amino acids: CASSDSGGYTEAFF. DNA of the CDR3: TGTGCCAGCAGTGATTCAGGGGGCTATACTGAAGCTTTCTTT.

CDR3 residues: CASSLGPRTGGYYNEQFF. The CDR3 DNA follows: TGTGCCAGCAGTTTAGGTCCGAGGACAGGGGGTTACTACAATGAGCAGTTCTTC. This chain uses TRBV27 with TRBJ2-1; 10 bases align to TRBD1. The germline V gene has CDR1 MNHEY and CDR2 SMNVEV (reference sequence). J was trimmed by 3 bases and V by 2 bases; bases with no gene match: 10. This CDR3 region has 18 residues.

This chain links TRBV19 with TRBJ2-3, with a tentative D call TRBD1 (7 bases). The length of the CDR3 is 15 residues. Germline loops: CDR1 LNHDA, CDR2 SQIVND (reference sequence). V was cut by 5 bases and J by 14 bases, with 26 bases left in between. CDR3 sequence reads: CASSEGAGTHGTLYF. In nucleotides, the CDR3 is TGTGCCAGTAGTGAGGGGGCCGGGACTCATGGGACATTGTATTTT.

This chain uses TRBV2 with TRBJ2-2, with D possibly matching TRBD1 (6 bases). The V end was cut by 4 bases, the J end by 0 bases, with 9 bases between. The CDR3 runs 15 residues. Looked up from germline, CDR1 is SNHLY and CDR2 is FYNNEI. CDR3 region: CASSADRTNTGELFF. CDR3 nucleotide sequence: TGTGCCAGCAGTGCGGACAGAACGAACACCGGGGAGCTGTTTTTT.

The V and J genes are TRBV9 and TRBJ2-1, with a weak D call TRBD2 (7 bases). Looked up from germline, CDR1 is SGDLS and CDR2 is YYNGEE. The CDR3 loop spans 16 amino acids. V was trimmed by 3 bases and J by 3 bases, leaving 16 bases between them. The CDR3 spells CASSDRAGAGYNEQFF. The CDR3 nucleotides read TGTGCCAGCAGCGACCGGGCGGGGGCGGGCTACAATGAGCAGTTCTTC.

This chain joins TRBV13 and TRBJ1-3; no clear D gene. Looked up from germline, CDR1 is PRHDT and CDR2 is FYEKMQ (reference sequence). This CDR3 is 13 amino acids long. Trimming pared 5 bases from V and 0 bases from J, leaving 5 bases between. The CDR3 DNA reads as TGTGCCAGCAGCACAAGCTCTGGAAACACCATATATTTT. Protein sequence: CASSTSSGNTIYF.

The chain employs TRBV11-2 and TRBJ2-7; TRBD1 might be the D (6 bases). This CDR3 region has 14 residues. The germline V and J ends were trimmed by 6 bases and 2 bases, with 14 bases remaining between them. Per germline, CDR1 SGHAT and CDR2 FQNNGV. CDR3 region: CASRQPRTAYEQYF. DNA of the CDR3: TGTGCCAGCAGGCAACCGCGGACAGCCTACGAGCAGTACTTC.

V usage is TRBV10-3 and J usage is TRBJ2-7; 7 bases fit TRBD2. Per germline, CDR1 ENHRY and CDR2 SYGVKD. This CDR3 has 16 amino acids. Unmatched junction bases numbered 11, after V lost 4 bases and J lost 2 bases. The CDR3 sequence: CAISGAGRERTYEQYF. As DNA, the CDR3 is TGTGCCATCAGTGGTGCAGGGCGGGAGCGAACCTACGAGCAGTACTTC.

This clone was detected once. In DNA form, the CDR3 reads TGTGCCACCACATTCGTCGGGGGTAACTATGGCTACACCTTC. It yields the protein CATTFVGGNYGYTF. The gene calls are TRBV19 and TRBJ1-2; possible D gene TRBD1, 5 bases. This CDR3 has 14 amino acids. V lost 10 bases and J lost 1, with 16 bases in between. Germline V gives CDR1 LNHDA, CDR2 SQIVND (reference sequence).

This chain connects TRBV27 to TRBJ1-5, with TRBD1 identical over 10 bases. The CDR3 runs to 15 residues. Trimming cost V 3 bases and J 2 bases; bases outside gene matches: 1. Germline V gene data show CDR1 as MNHEY and CDR2 as SMNVEV (reference sequence). The CDR3 DNA reads TGTGCCAGCAGTTTTGGGACAGGGGGCAATCAGCCCCAGCATTTT. Protein: CASSFGTGGNQPQHF.

V usage is TRBV6-6 and J usage is TRBJ2-1, with a possible D match to TRBD2 (5 bases). The germline CDR1 and CDR2 sequences are MNHNY and SVGAGI (reference sequence). V was shortened by 6 bases and J by 8 bases, with 17 bases between the two germline ends. This CDR3 is 14 amino acids long. As DNA, the CDR3 is TGTGCCAGCAGCCCGGGCGGGCCTACCCATGAGCAGTTCTTC. Translation gives CASSPGGPTHEQFF.